The 30 T cell receptor beta chains presented below share a single source sample, sequenced in a study of blood T cell repertoires in COVID-19. Measured with immunoSEQ multiplex PCR; TCRdb has only the in-frame clones, and not every one. The profile shows about 130,000 clones, around 89% of them singletons. Sequencing used peripheral blood. These TCRs come from a man aged 55 to 70 with COVID-19, enrolled during active disease.

The chain recombines TRBV7-9 with TRBJ1-5, with 8 bases matching TRBD1. Per germline, CDR1 SEHNR and CDR2 FQNEAQ (reference sequence). The CDR3 has 16 amino acids. After removal of 5 bases from V and 3 bases from J, the junction contained 9 bases not matched to a gene. The CDR3: CASSQGQGSSNQPQHF. Written as DNA, the CDR3 is TGTGCCAGCAGCCAAGGACAGGGCAGTTCCAATCAGCCCCAGCATTTT.

This clone came up once. The rearrangement joins TRBV28 to TRBJ1-2, with D possibly matching TRBD1 (6 bases). The germline V gene has CDR1 MDHEN and CDR2 SYDVKM. CDR3 size: 14 residues. Trimming pared 5 bases from V and 4 bases from J, leaving 14 bases between. The CDR3 coding sequence is TGTGCCAGCAGTGCTACAGGGAGCGGCTATGGCTACACCTTC. Its protein is CASSATGSGYGYTF.

V usage is TRBV30 and J usage is TRBJ1-1; 9 bases agree with TRBD1. Looked up from germline, CDR1 is GTSNPN and CDR2 is SVGIG (reference sequence). This CDR3 is 12 amino acids long. In DNA form, the CDR3 reads TGTGCGGGGACAGGGCTGAACACTGAAGCTTTCTTT. This encodes CAGTGLNTEAFF.

CDR3 residues: CASSQTGTGGELFF. In DNA, the CDR3 is TGTGCCAGCAGTCAGACCGGGACTGGTGGGGAGCTGTTTTTT. The J gene is TRBJ2-2, the V gene TRBV25-1; tentative D call: TRBD2 (6 bases). The length of the CDR3 is 14 residues. The V gene's germline CDR1 is MGHDK and CDR2 SYGVNS. V was trimmed by 5 bases and J by 8 bases, leaving 15 bases between them. Using reference TRBV25-1 and TRBJ2-2 for the parts outside the CDR3, the full variable domain is EADIYQTPRYLVIGTGKKITLECSQTMGHDKMYWYQQDPGMELHLIHYSYGVNSTEKGDLSSESTVSRIRTEHFPLTLESARPSHTSQYLCASSQTGTGGELFFGEGSRLTVL.

V gene TRBV6-1 combines with J gene TRBJ1-5, with D uncertain. Between the trimmed V and J ends, which lost 0 bases and 12 bases, there was a span of 18 bases. From germline, CDR1 is MNHNS and CDR2 SASEGT. The length of the CDR3 is 15 residues. The CDR3 loop is CASSEARDQLKRQHF. The CDR3 DNA follows: TGTGCCAGCAGTGAAGCGCGGGATCAACTAAAACGCCAGCATTTT.

The chain couples TRBV30 to TRBJ1-2; 7 bases map to TRBD1. CDR3 length: 15 amino acids. After removal of 0 bases from V and 1 base from J, the junction contained 5 bases not matched to a gene. Germline-derived CDR1 and CDR2 are GTSNPN and SVGIG (reference sequence). The CDR3: CAWSVRPGGNYGYTF. The CDR3, as DNA: TGTGCCTGGAGTGTAAGGCCAGGGGGTAACTATGGCTACACCTTC.

The V and J genes are TRBV30 and TRBJ1-5; D perhaps matches TRBD1 (5 bases). The ends were cut back, 7 bases at V and 3 bases at J, with 10 bases in the middle. The CDR3 contains 12 residues. CDR1 is GTSNPN, CDR2 SVGIG, per germline (reference sequence). The CDR3 spells CAYRLLNQPQHF. CDR3 in DNA: TGTGCCTACAGGCTACTCAATCAGCCCCAGCATTTT.

This clone was seen once. The DNA of the CDR3 is TGTGCCAGCAGTCTCCGACTAGCTCCAGATACGCAGTATTTT. It yields the protein CASSLRLAPDTQYF. V is TRBV6-5 and J is TRBJ2-3; 7 bases are a match to TRBD2. Looked up from germline, CDR1 is MNHEY and CDR2 is SVGAGI. With 5 bases clipped from V and 4 bases from J, the junction kept 6 bases outside the gene matches. The CDR3 extends over 14 amino acids.

The J gene is TRBJ2-7, the V gene TRBV6-6; D possibly corresponds to TRBD2 (5 bases). CDR1 MNHNY and CDR2 SVGAGI come from the germline V gene (reference sequence). The CDR3 covers 11 residues. V was shortened by 7 bases and J by 7 bases, with 11 bases between the two germline ends. CDR3 sequence: CASTHGVEQYF. CDR3 bases: TGTGCCAGCACCCACGGGGTTGAGCAGTACTTC.

The rearrangement links TRBV11-2 to TRBJ2-2, with TRBD2 matching over 11 bases. CDR3 size: 17 residues. J lost 0 bases, V lost 5 bases, and 5 bases had no gene match. In germline, CDR1 is SGHAT, CDR2 FQNNGV. CDR3 in amino acids: CASSRGSGGANTGELFF. CDR3 DNA sequence: TGTGCCAGCAGCCGCGGTAGCGGGGGGGCGAACACCGGGGAGCTGTTTTTT.

V and J are TRBV9 and TRBJ2-1, with 7 bases fitting TRBD2. There are 15 residues in the CDR3. The J segment lost 1 base and the V segment lost 4 bases, leaving 5 bases of the junction unmatched. CDR1 is SGDLS, CDR2 YYNGEE, per germline. The CDR3 DNA reads as TGTGCCAGCAGCCCTTGGGGGGGTTCCTACAATGAGCAGTTCTTC. Translation: CASSPWGGSYNEQFF.

The CDR3 DNA follows: TGTGCCAGCAGCGTAGATTCCAGGGGGAGAACAGATACGCAGTATTTT. It specifies CASSVDSRGRTDTQYF. V usage is TRBV9 and J usage is TRBJ2-3, with 7 nucleotides matching TRBD1. CDR1 and CDR2 from the germline V gene are SGDLS and YYNGEE. Trimming at V came to 0 bases and at J to 3 bases, leaving 7 bases not matched to a gene. The CDR3 has 16 amino acids.

This rearrangement joins TRBV19 to TRBJ2-2, with TRBD1 matching over 8 bases. J gave up 8 bases and V 3 bases, and 8 bases lay outside the gene matches. This CDR3 region has 15 residues. CDR1 is LNHDA, CDR2 SQIVND, per germline (reference sequence). The CDR3 DNA follows: TGTGCCAGTAGTATTCCTGGACAGGGCGCGGGGGAGCTGTTTTTT. It translates to CASSIPGQGAGELFF.

V gene TRBV12-5 combines with J gene TRBJ1-6; D call uncertain. Germline V lookup: CDR1 LGHNT, CDR2 FRNRAP. V was pared by 6 bases and J by 4 bases, with 10 bases between. This CDR3 is 14 amino acids long. The DNA for the CDR3 is TGTGCTAGTGGCCGAGGTATTTATAATTCACCCCTCCACTTT. Amino acids: CASGRGIYNSPLHF.

This chain joins TRBV30 and TRBJ1-3; TRBD1 matches 7 bases. The CDR3 is 15 residues long. After removal of 6 bases from V and 0 bases from J, the junction contained 8 bases not matched to a gene. Germline V gene sequence: CDR1 GTSNPN, CDR2 SVGIG (reference sequence). The CDR3 reads CACPIAGGSGNTIYF. The DNA for the CDR3 is TGTGCCTGTCCGATTGCAGGGGGCTCTGGAAACACCATATATTTT.

The chain employs TRBV13 and TRBJ1-3, with D maybe TRBD1 (5 bases). The V end was cut by 6 bases, the J end by 3 bases, with 12 bases between. Germline V gene data show CDR1 as PRHDT and CDR2 as FYEKMQ (reference sequence). The CDR3 length is 14 residues. The CDR3 reads CASSNGGFGNTIYF. The CDR3 region has the DNA TGTGCCAGCAGTAACGGGGGGTTTGGAAACACCATATATTTT. The full variable domain, rest sourced from reference TRBV13 and TRBJ1-3, is AAGVIQSPRHLIKEKRETATLKCYPIPRHDTVYWYQQGPGQDPQFLISFYEKMQSDKGSIPDRFSAQQFSDYHSELNMSSLELGDSALYFCASSNGGFGNTIYFGEGSWLTVV.

Points on this clone: Its ends do not fully match the called genes, so a read error is possible. V gene TRBV3-1 (or the pseudogene TRBV3-2) combines with J gene TRBJ2-3; 8 positions match TRBD2. The CDR3 totals 17 residues. Germline-derived CDR1 and CDR2 are LGHDT and YNNKEL (reference sequence). The DNA of the CDR3 is TGTGCCAGCAGCCAAGGGAATCCCCGGACTAGCACTGATACGCAGTATTTT. It encodes CASSQGNPRTSTDTQYF.

V usage is TRBV5-1 and J usage is TRBJ2-2; the D gene is possibly TRBD1 (5 bases). Looked up from germline, CDR1 is SGHRS and CDR2 is YFSETQ. The CDR3 is 13 amino acids. V lost 4 bases and J 6 bases, leaving 10 bases between the germline ends. DNA for the CDR3: TGCGCCAGCAGCCCGACAGAGCCCGGGGAGCTGTTTTTT. Translated: CASSPTEPGELFF.

The chain is built from TRBV24-1 and TRBJ2-7, with 8 bases lining up with TRBD1. Trimming at V came to 4 bases and at J to 1 base, leaving 5 bases not matched to a gene. The CDR3 is 15 residues long. Germline V gene data show CDR1 as KGHDR and CDR2 as SFDVKD. CDR3 amino acids: CATSDPGGESYEQYF. In DNA, the CDR3 is TGTGCCACCAGTGACCCAGGGGGCGAATCCTACGAGCAGTACTTC.

The chain recombines TRBV19 with TRBJ1-6; no clear D gene. The CDR3 extends over 14 amino acids. Trimming removed 6 bases from V and 6 bases from J, with 12 bases in between. Germline CDR1 reads LNHDA; CDR2 reads SQIVND (reference sequence). This chain's CDR3 is CASSEGPGNSPLHF. In nucleotides, the CDR3 is TGTGCCAGTAGCGAGGGCCCTGGTAATTCACCCCTCCACTTT.

V gene TRBV30 combines with J gene TRBJ1-2, with 7 positions matching TRBD1. The ends lost 5 bases at V and 8 bases at J; junction bases unmatched: 8. The germline V gene has CDR1 GTSNPN and CDR2 SVGIG (reference sequence). The CDR3 loop spans 12 amino acids. The CDR3 DNA follows: TGTGCCTGGGATCGTTACAGGGGCGGCTACACCTTC. Amino acids: CAWDRYRGGYTF.

This clone came up once. V usage is TRBV19 and J usage is TRBJ1-2; D is unclear. The CDR3 runs 14 residues. CDR1 is LNHDA, CDR2 SQIVND, per germline (reference sequence). Trimming left V 2 bases short and J 3 bases short, with 10 bases between. The CDR3 nucleotides are TGTGCCAGTAGTATAATAGACAATGACTATGGCTACACCTTC. This sequence encodes CASSIIDNDYGYTF.

The chain combines TRBV7-3 with TRBJ2-5; 9 bases are a match to TRBD1. CDR3 size: 15 residues. V lost 4 bases and J lost 2; bases outside the gene matches: 5. The germline CDR1 and CDR2 sequences are SGHTA and FQGTGA. CDR3 in amino acids: CASSSGQGFQETQYF. CDR3 in DNA: TGTGCCAGCAGCTCGGGACAGGGATTTCAAGAGACCCAGTACTTC.

The V gene is TRBV4-1, the J gene TRBJ2-7, with 8 positions matching TRBD1. The CDR3 has 15 amino acids. Unmatched junction bases numbered 9, after V lost 4 bases and J lost 4 bases. Looked up from germline, CDR1 is MGHRA and CDR2 is YSYEKL. CDR3 sequence (DNA): TGCGCCAGCAGCCCCGGACAGGGTGTTGGTTACGAGCAGTACTTC. Protein sequence: CASSPGQGVGYEQYF.

The chain links TRBV21-1 to TRBJ1-5. TRBV21-1 is annotated as a pseudogene. This CDR3 contains 15 residues. This CDR3 is CASHRAGADNQPQHF. CDR3 bases: TGTGCCAGCCACAGGGCGGGGGCGGACAATCAGCCCCAGCATTTT.

The V and J genes are TRBV9 and TRBJ1-3; tentative D call: TRBD1 (5 bases). CDR1 and CDR2 from the germline V gene are SGDLS and YYNGEE. This CDR3 region has 16 residues. V gave up 0 bases and J gave up 0 bases, with 10 bases separating them. The CDR3 bases are TGTGCCAGCAGCGTAGTGGGGCACTTCTCTGGAAACACCATATATTTT. It specifies CASSVVGHFSGNTIYF. Variable domain in full (rest from reference TRBV9 and TRBJ1-3): DSGVTQTPKHLITATGQRVTLRCSPRSGDLSVYWYQQSLDQGLQFLIQYYNGEERAKGNILERFSAQQFPDLHSELNLSSLELGDSALYFCASSVVGHFSGNTIYFGEGSWLTVV.

This clone has only one observation. The V and J genes are TRBV5-1 and TRBJ2-7; TRBD2 is a possible D gene (6 bases). The germline gives CDR1 SGHRS, CDR2 YFSETQ. The V end lost 1 base, the J end lost 6 bases, and 8 bases lay between the germline ends. This CDR3 has 12 residues. CDR3 bases: TGCGCCAGCAGCTTGCTGGGGGGCGAGCAGTACTTC. Its protein is CASSLLGGEQYF.

V is TRBV29-1 and J is TRBJ1-2, with 7 bases fitting TRBD1. The J segment lost 4 bases and the V segment lost 6 bases, leaving 14 bases of the junction unmatched. The germline CDR1 and CDR2 sequences are SQVTM and ANQGSEA. The CDR3 is made up of 15 amino acids. In nucleotides, the CDR3 is TGCAGCGTCGGGACAGATACTTTAGAGGGCTATGGCTACACCTTC. It yields the protein CSVGTDTLEGYGYTF.

V and J are TRBV5-1 and TRBJ1-1; D not certain. The V and J ends lost 7 bases and 0 bases respectively, with 13 bases between them. The CDR3 covers 14 residues. Germline CDR1 and CDR2: SGHRS and YFSETQ. The CDR3: CASRPIDMNTEAFF. CDR3 sequence (DNA): TGCGCCAGCCGTCCCATCGACATGAACACTGAAGCTTTCTTT.

This clone was detected only once. DNA of the CDR3: TGTGCCAGCAAGCGGGGGGGGAACACCGGGGAGCTGTTTTTT. It translates to CASKRGGNTGELFF. V gene TRBV27 combines with J gene TRBJ2-2; TRBD2 matches 10 bases. The junction had 0 bases not matched to a gene; V was cut back by 7 bases and J by 1 base. The CDR3 has 14 residues. Germline assignment: CDR1 MNHEY and CDR2 SMNVEV (reference sequence).